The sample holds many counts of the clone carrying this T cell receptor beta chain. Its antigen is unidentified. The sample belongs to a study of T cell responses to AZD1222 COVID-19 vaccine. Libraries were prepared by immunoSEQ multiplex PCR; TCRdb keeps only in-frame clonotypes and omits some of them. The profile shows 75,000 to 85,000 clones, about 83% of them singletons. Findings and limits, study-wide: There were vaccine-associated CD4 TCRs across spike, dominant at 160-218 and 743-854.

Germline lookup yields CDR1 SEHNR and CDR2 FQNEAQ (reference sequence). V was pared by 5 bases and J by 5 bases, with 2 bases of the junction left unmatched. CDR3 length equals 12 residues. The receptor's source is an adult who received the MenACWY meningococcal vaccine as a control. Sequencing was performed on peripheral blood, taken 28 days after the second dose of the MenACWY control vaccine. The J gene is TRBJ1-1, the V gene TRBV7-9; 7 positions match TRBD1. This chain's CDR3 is CASSPRGTEAFF. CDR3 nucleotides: TGTGCCAGCAGCCCCAGGGGGACTGAAGCTTTCTTT.